This TCR beta chain was captured in a study of cytomegalovirus exposure and HLA in healthy donors. This CDR3 contains 13 residues. Germline lookup yields CDR1 LNHDA and CDR2 SQIVND (reference sequence). Trimming cost V 3 bases and J 9 bases, with 13 bases left between them. Primers included in the PCR were 60 Vbeta and 13 Jbeta primers. Assay: immunoSEQ multiplex PCR; the TCRdb copy retains only in-frame clones and omits some. The data show under 200,000 clones, roughly 82% seen once. The TCR was taken from a woman aged 50 to 60 in good health and CMV-seronegative. The sequencing sample was made of PBMCs. This chain links TRBV19 with TRBJ2-3, with no clear D. The CDR3 region has the DNA TGTGCCAGTAGTATGTCTGGGCAGTCAACGCAGTATTTT. Translation gives CASSMSGQSTQYF. Drawing the rest from reference TRBV19 and TRBJ2-3, the complete variable domain is DGGITQSPKYLFRKEGQNVTLSCEQNLNHDAMYWYRQDPGQGLRLIYYSQIVNDFQKGDIAEGYSVSREKKESFPLTVTSAQKNPTAFYLCASSMSGQSTQYFGPGTRLTVL.